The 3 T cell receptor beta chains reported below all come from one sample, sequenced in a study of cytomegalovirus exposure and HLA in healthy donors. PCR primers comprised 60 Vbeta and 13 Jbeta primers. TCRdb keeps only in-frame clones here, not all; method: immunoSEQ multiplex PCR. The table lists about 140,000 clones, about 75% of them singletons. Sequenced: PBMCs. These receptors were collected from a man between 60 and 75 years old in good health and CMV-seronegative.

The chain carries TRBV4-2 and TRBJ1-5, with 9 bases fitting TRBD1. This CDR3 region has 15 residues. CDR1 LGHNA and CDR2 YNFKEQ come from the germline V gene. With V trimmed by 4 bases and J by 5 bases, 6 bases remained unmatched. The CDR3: CASSLRTGDHQPQHF. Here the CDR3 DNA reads TGTGCCAGCAGCCTACGGACAGGGGATCATCAGCCCCAGCATTTT.

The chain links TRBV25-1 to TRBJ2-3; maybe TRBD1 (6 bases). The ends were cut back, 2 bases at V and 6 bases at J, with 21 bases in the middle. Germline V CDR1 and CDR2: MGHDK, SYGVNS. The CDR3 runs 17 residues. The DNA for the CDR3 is TGTGCCAGCAGTGAACCAACCGGGAACCCAAGGGGGGATACGCAGTATTTT. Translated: CASSEPTGNPRGDTQYF. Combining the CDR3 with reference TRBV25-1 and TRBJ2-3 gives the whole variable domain EADIYQTPRYLVIGTGKKITLECSQTMGHDKMYWYQQDPGMELHLIHYSYGVNSTEKGDLSSESTVSRIRTEHFPLTLESARPSHTSQYLCASSEPTGNPRGDTQYFGPGTRLTVL.

CDR3 DNA: TGTGCCAGCAGCAAAACTGGCTACGAGCAGTACTTC. Protein product: CASSKTGYEQYF. V usage is TRBV7-2 and J usage is TRBJ2-7; unclear D gene. The germline CDR1 and CDR2 sequences are SGHTA and FQGNSA. This CDR3 region has 12 residues. V lost 5 bases, J lost 3 bases, and 8 bases lay in between.